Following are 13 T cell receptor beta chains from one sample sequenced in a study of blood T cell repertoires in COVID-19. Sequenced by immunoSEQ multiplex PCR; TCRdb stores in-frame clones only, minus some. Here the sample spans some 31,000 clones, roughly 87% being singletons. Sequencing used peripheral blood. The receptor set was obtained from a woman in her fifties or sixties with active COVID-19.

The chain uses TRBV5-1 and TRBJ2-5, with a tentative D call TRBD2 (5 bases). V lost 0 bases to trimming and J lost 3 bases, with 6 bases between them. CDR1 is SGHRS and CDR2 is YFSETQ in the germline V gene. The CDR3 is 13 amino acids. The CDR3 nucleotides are TGCGCCAGCAGCTTGGTCGGGAAAGAGACCCAGTACTTC. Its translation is CASSLVGKETQYF.

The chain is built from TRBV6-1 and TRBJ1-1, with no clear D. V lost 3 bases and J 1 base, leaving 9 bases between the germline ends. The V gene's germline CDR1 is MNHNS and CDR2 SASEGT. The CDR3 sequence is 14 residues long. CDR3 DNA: TGTGCCAGCAGTGAGAAGCCCCGGAACACTGAAGCTTTCTTT. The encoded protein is CASSEKPRNTEAFF.

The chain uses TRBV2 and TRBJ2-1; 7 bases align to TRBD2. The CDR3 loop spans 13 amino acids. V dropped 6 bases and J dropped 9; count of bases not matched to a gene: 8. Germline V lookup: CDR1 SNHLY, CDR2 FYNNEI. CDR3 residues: CASSPTSNGEQFF. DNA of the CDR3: TGTGCCAGCAGCCCGACTAGCAACGGTGAGCAGTTCTTC.

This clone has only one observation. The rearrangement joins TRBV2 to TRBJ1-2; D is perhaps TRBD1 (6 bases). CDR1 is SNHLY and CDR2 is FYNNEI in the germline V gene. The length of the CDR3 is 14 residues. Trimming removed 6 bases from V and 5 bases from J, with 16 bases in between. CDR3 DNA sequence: TGTGCCAGCAGCAAGACAGGTTCCTCTTATGGCTACACCTTC. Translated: CASSKTGSSYGYTF.

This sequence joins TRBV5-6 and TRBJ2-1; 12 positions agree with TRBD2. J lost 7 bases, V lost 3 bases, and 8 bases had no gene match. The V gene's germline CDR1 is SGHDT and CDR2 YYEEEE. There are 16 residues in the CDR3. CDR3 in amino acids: CASSSRLAGDWNEQFF. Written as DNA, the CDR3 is TGTGCCAGCAGCTCAAGACTAGCGGGGGATTGGAATGAGCAGTTCTTC.

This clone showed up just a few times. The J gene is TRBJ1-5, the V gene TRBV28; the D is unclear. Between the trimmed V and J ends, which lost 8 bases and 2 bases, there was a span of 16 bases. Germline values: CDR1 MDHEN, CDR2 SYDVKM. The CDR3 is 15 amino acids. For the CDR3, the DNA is TGTGCCAGCGGCTTTGCCGTGGAGGGCAATCAGCCCCAGCATTTT. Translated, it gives CASGFAVEGNQPQHF.

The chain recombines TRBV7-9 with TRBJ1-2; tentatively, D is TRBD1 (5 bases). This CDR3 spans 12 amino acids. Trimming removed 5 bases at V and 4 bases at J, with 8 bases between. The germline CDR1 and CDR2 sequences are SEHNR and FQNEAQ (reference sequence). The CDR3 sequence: CASSTDSYGYTF. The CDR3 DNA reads TGTGCCAGCAGCACTGACAGCTATGGCTACACCTTC.

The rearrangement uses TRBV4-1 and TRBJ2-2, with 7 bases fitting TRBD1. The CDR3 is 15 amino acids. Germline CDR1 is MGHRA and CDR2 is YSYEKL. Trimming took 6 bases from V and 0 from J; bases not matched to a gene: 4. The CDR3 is CASSPRGTNTGELFF. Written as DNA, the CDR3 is TGCGCCAGCAGTCCCAGGGGGACGAACACCGGGGAGCTGTTTTTT.

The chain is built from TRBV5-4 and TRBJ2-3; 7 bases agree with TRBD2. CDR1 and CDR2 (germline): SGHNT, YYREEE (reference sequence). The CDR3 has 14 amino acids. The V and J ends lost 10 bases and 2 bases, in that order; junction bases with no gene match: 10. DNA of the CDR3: TGTGCCGGTGGTATCGGGGGGTACACAGATACGCAGTATTTT. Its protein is CAGGIGGYTDTQYF. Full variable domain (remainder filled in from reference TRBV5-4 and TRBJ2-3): ETGVTQSPTHLIKTRGQQVTLRCSSQSGHNTVSWYQQALGQGPQFIFQYYREEENGRGNFPPRFSGLQFPNYSSELNVNALELDDSALYLCAGGIGGYTDTQYFGPGTRLTVL.

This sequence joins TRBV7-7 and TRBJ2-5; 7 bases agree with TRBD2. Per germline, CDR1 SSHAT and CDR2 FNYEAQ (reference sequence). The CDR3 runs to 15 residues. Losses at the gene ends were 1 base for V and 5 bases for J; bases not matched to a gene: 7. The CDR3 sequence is CASSLGSGGVETQYF. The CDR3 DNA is TGTGCCAGCAGCTTAGGGTCGGGAGGTGTCGAGACCCAGTACTTC. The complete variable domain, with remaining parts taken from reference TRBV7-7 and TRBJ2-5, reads GAGVSQSPRYKVTKRGQDVTLRCDPISSHATLYWYQQALGQGPEFLTYFNYEAQPDKSGLPSDRFSAERPEGSISTLTIQRTEQRDSAMYRCASSLGSGGVETQYFGPGTRLLVL.

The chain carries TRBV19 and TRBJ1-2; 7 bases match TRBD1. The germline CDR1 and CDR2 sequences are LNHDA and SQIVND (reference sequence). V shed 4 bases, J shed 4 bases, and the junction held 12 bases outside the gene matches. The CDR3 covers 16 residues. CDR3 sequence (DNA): TGTGCCAGTAGTACCGGGGACAGATCCTGGAGCTATGGCTACACCTTC. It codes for CASSTGDRSWSYGYTF. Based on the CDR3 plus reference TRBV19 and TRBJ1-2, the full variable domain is DGGITQSPKYLFRKEGQNVTLSCEQNLNHDAMYWYRQDPGQGLRLIYYSQIVNDFQKGDIAEGYSVSREKKESFPLTVTSAQKNPTAFYLCASSTGDRSWSYGYTFGSGTRLTVV.

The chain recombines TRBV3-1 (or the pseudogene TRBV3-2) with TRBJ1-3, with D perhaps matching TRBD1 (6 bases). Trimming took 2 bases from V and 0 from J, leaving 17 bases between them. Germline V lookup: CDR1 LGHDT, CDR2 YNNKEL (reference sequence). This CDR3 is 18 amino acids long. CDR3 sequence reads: CASSQSLTGSNSGNTIYF. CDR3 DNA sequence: TGTGCCAGCAGCCAATCTCTGACAGGCTCGAACTCTGGAAACACCATATATTTT.

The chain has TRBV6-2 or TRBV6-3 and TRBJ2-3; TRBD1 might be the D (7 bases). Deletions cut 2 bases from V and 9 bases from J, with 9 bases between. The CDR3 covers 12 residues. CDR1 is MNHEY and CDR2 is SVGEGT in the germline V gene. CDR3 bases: TGTGCCAGCAGTTACGCAGGGGGGACGCAGTATTTT. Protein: CASSYAGGTQYF.